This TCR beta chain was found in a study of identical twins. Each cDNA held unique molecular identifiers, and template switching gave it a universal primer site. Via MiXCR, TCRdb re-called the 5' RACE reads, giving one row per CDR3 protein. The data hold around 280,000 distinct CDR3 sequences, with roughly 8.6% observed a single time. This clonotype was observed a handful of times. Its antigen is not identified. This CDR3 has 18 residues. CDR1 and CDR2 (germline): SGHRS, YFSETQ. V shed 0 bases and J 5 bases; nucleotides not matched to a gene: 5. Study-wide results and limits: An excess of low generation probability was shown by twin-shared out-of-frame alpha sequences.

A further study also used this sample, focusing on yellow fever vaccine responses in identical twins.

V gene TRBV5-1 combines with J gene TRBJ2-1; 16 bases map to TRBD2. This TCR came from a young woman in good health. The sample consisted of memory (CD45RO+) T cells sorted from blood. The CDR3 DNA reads TGCGCCAGCAGCTTGGCAGGGACTAGCGGGGGGGGACACAATGAGCAGTTCTTC. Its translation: CASSLAGTSGGGHNEQFF.